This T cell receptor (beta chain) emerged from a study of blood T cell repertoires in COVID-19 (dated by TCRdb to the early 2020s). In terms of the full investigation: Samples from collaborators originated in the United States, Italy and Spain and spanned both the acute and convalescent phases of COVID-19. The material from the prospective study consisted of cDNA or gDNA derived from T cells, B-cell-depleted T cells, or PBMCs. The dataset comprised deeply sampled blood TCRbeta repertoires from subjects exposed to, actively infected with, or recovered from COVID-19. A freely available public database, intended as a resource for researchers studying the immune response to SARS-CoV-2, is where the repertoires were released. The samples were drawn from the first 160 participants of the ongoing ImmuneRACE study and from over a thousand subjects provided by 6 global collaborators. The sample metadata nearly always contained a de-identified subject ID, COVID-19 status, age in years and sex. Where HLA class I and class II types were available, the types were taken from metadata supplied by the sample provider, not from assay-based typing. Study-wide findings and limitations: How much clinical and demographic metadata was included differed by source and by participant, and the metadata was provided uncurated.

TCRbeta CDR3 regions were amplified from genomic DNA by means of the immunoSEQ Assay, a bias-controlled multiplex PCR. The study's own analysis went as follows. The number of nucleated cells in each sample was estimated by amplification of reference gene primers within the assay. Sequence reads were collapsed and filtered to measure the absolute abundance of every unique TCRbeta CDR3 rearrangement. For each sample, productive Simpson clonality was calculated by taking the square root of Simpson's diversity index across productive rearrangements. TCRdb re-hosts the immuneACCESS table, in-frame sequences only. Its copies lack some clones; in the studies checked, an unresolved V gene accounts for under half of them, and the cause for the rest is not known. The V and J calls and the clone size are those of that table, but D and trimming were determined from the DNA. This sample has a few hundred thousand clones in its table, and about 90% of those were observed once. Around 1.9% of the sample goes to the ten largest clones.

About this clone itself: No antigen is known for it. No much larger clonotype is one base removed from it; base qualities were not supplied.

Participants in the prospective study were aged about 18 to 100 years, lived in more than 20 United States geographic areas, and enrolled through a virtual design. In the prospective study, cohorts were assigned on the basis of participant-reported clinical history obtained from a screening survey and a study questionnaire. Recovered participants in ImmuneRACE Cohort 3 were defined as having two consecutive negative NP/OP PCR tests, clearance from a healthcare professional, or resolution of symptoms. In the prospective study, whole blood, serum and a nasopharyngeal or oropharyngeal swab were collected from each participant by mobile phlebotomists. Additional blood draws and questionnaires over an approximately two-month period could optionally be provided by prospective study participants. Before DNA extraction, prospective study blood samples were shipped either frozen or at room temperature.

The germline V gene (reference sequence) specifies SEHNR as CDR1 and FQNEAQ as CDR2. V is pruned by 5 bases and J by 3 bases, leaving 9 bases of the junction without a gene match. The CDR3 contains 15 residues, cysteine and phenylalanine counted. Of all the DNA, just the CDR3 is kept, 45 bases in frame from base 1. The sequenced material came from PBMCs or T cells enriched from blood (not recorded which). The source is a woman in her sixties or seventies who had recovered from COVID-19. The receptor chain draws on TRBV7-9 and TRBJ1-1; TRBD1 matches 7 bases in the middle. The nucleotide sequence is TGTGCCAGCAGCCCACAGGGGTTGGATTACACTGAAGCTTTCTTT. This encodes CASSPQGLDYTEAFF. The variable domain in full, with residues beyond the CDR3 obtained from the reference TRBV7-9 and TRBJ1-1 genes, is DTGVSQNPRHKITKRGQNVTFRCDPISEHNRLYWYRQTLGQGPEFLTYFQNEAQLEKSRLLSDRFSAERPKGSFSTLEIQRTEQGDSAMYLCASSPQGLDYTEAFFGQGTRLTVV.